This TCR beta chain emerged from a study of early stage breast cancer tumors. Notes on the study in general: Tumors had roughly 2.5-fold higher T cell density than normal breast.

A word on this clone: Antigen specificity is unknown.

Trimming shortened V by 6 bases and J by 3 bases, and 11 bases separated the two germline ends. Looked up from germline, CDR1 is LGHNA and CDR2 is YNFKEQ. This CDR3 has 13 residues. Sequencing was performed with immunoSEQ multiplex PCR; in TCRdb, only in-frame clones are kept and a portion is missing. Among 25,000 to 35,000 clones listed, around 67% were seen once. This clonotype was obtained from a person younger than 45 with breast cancer. The source material was breast tumor tissue. The chain recombines TRBV4-2 with TRBJ1-2; no definite D call. For the CDR3, the DNA is TGTGCCAGCAGTCAAAGACGGGACTATGGCTACACCTTC. Translating gives CASSQRRDYGYTF.